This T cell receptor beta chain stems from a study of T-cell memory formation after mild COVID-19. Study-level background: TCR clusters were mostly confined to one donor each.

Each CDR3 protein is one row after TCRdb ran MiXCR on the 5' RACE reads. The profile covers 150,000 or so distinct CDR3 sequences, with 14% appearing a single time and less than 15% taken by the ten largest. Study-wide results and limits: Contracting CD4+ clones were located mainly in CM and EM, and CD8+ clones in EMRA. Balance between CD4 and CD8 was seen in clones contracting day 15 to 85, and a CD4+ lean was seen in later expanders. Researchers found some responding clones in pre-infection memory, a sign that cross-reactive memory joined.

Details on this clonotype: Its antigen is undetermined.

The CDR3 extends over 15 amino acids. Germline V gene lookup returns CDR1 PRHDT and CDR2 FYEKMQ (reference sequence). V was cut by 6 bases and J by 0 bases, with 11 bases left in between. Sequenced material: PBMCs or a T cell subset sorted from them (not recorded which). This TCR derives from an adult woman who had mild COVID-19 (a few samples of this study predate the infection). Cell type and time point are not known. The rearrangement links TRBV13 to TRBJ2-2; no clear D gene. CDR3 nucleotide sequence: TGTGCCAGCAGTCATCCAGGAACGAACACCGGGGAGCTGTTTTTT. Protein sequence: CASSHPGTNTGELFF.